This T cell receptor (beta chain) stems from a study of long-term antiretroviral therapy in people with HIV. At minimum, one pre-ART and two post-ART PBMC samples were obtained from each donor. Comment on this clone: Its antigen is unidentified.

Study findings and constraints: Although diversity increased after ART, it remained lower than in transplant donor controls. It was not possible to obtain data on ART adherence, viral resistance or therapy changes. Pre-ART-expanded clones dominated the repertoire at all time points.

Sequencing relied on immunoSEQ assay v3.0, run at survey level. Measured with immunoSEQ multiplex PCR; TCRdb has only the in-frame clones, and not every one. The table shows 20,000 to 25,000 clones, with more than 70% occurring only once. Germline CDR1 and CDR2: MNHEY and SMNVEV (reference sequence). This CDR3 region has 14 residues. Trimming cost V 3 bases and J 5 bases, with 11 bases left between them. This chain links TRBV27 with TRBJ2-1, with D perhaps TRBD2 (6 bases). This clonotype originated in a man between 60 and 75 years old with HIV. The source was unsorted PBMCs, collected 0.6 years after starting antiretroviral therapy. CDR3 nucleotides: TGTGCCAGCAGTTTGGGCGGGGCGAACAATGAGCAGTTCTTC. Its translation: CASSLGGANNEQFF.